This T cell receptor (beta chain) emerged from a study of blood T cell repertoires in COVID-19. About the study: The study drew acute and convalescent COVID-19 samples from the United States, Italy and Spain.

TCRdb's table, derived via immunoSEQ multiplex PCR, lists solely in-frame clones and lacks some. The table lists 150,000 to 200,000 clones, over 75% of them singletons, with around 0.77% in the top ten. Germline CDR1 and CDR2: SGHRS and YFSETQ. The CDR3 contains 15 residues. J was trimmed by 7 bases and V by 4 bases; bases with no gene match: 11. This TCR derives from a woman under 30 who had recovered from COVID-19. The J gene is TRBJ1-3, the V gene TRBV5-1; 7 bases match TRBD1. Sequenced material: PBMCs or T cells enriched from blood (not recorded which). The CDR3 nucleotides are TGCGCCAGCAGCCCCACAGGGGTGTGGGGTAACACCATATATTTT. Protein sequence: CASSPTGVWGNTIYF. Variable domain in full (rest from reference TRBV5-1 and TRBJ1-3): KAGVTQTPRYLIKTRGQQVTLSCSPISGHRSVSWYQQTPGQGLQFLFEYFSETQRNKGNFPGRFSGRQFSNSRSEMNVSTLELGDSALYLCASSPTGVWGNTIYFGEGSWLTVV.